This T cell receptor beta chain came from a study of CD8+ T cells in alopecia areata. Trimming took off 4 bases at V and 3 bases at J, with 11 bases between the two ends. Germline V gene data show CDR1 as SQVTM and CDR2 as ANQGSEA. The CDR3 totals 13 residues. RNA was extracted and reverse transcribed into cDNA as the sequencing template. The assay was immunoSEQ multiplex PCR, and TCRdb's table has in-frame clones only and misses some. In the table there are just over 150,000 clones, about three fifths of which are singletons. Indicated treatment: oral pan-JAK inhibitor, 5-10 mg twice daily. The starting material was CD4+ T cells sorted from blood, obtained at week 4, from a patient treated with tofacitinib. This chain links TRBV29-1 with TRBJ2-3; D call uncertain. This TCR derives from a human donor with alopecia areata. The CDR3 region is CSVGFMGTDTQYF. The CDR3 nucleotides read TGCAGCGTTGGTTTCATGGGGACAGATACGCAGTATTTT.